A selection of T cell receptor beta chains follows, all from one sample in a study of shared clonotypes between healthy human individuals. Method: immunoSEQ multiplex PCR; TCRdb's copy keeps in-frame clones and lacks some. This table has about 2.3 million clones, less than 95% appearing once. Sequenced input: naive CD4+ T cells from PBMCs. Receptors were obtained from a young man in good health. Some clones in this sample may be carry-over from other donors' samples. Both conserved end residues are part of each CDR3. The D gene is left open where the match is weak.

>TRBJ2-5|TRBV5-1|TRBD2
CASSTAGLANRAQYF
TGCGCCAGCAGCACGGCGGGACTAGCTAATAGGGCCCAGTACTTC
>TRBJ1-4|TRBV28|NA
CASSLGTVGEKLFF
TGTGCCAGCAGCCTCGGGACCGTCGGGGAAAAACTGTTTTTT
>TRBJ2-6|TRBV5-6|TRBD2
CASSRFGGSSGANVLTF
TGTGCCAGCAGTCGATTCGGGGGGAGCTCTGGGGCCAACGTCCTGACTTTC
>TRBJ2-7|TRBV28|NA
CASTSGDPKYEQYF
TGTGCCAGCACCTCTGGGGACCCCAAGTACGAGCAGTACTTC
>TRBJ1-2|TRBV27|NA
CASSLSRANYGYTF
TGTGCCAGCAGTTTATCACGAGCTAACTATGGCTACACCTTC
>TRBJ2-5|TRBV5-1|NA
CASNPGGGLEETQYF
TGCGCCAGCAACCCCGGTGGAGGGCTTGAAGAGACCCAGTACTTC
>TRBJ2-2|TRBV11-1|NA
CASSFRETGELFF
TGTGCCAGCAGCTTCAGGGAAACCGGGGAGCTGTTTTTT
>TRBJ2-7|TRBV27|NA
CASSYLEGPLLVLYEQYF
TGTGCCAGCAGTTACCTGGAGGGCCCTCTATTAGTACTCTACGAGCAGTACTTC
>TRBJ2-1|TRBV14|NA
CASSRMIAGSYNEQFF
TGTGCCAGCAGCCGAATGATAGCCGGCTCCTACAATGAGCAGTTCTTC
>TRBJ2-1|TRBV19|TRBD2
CASSNGLAGVFEQFF
TGTGCCAGTAGTAACGGACTAGCGGGAGTGTTTGAGCAGTTCTTC
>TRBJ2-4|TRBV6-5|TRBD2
CASSLTSGNINIQYF
TGTGCCAGCAGCCTGACTAGCGGGAATATAAACATTCAGTACTTC
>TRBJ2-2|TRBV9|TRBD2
CASSALTSGGTGELFF
TGTGCCAGCAGCGCTCTGACTAGCGGGGGGACCGGGGAGCTGTTTTTT
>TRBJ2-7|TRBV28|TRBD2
CANGAGGGEQYF
TGTGCCAACGGAGCGGGAGGGGGCGAGCAGTACTTC
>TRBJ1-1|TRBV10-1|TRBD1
CASSTGQGRTEAFF
TGCGCCAGCAGTACGGGACAGGGGAGGACTGAAGCTTTCTTT
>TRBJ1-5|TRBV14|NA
CASSHGGPQHF
TGTGCCAGCAGCCACGGTGGGCCCCAGCATTTT
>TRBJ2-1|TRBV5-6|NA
CASSQQGRTYNEQFF
TGTGCCAGCAGTCAACAGGGGAGGACGTACAATGAGCAGTTCTTC
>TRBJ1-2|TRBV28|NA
CASTPRGPVYGYTF
TGTGCCAGCACCCCTCGTGGACCTGTCTATGGCTACACCTTC
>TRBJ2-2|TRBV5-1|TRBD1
CASSLEGQSTGELFF
TGCGCCAGCAGCTTGGAGGGACAGAGCACCGGGGAGCTGTTTTTT
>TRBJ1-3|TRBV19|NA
CASSIYGRTSSGNTIYF
TGTGCCAGTAGTATATATGGAAGGACCAGCTCTGGAAACACCATATATTTT
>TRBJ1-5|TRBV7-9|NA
CASSLSGIQPQHF
TGTGCCAGCAGCTTATCTGGGATTCAGCCCCAGCATTTT
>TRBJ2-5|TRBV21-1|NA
CATPTEFLAGGWETQYF
TGTGCCACACCGACCGAATTTCTAGCGGGAGGATGGGAGACCCAGTACTTC
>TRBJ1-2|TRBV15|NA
CATRGGAHKTNYGYTF
TGTGCCACCAGAGGGGGGGCGCACAAGACCAACTATGGCTACACCTTC